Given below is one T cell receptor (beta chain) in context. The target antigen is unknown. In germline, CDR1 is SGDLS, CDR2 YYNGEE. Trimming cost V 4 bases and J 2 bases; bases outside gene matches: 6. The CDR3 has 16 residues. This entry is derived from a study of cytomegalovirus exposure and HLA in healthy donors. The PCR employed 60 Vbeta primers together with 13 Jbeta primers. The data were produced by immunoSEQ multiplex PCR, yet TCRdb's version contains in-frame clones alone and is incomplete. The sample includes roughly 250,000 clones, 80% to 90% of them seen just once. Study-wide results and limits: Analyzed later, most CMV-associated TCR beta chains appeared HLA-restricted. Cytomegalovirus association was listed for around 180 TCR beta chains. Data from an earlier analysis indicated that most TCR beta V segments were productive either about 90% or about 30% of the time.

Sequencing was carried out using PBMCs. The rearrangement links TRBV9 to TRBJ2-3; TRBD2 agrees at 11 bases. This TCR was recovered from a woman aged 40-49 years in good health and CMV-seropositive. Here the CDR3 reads CASSSRLAGLTDTQYF. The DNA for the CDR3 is TGTGCCAGCAGCTCTCGACTAGCGGGACTCACAGATACGCAGTATTTT.